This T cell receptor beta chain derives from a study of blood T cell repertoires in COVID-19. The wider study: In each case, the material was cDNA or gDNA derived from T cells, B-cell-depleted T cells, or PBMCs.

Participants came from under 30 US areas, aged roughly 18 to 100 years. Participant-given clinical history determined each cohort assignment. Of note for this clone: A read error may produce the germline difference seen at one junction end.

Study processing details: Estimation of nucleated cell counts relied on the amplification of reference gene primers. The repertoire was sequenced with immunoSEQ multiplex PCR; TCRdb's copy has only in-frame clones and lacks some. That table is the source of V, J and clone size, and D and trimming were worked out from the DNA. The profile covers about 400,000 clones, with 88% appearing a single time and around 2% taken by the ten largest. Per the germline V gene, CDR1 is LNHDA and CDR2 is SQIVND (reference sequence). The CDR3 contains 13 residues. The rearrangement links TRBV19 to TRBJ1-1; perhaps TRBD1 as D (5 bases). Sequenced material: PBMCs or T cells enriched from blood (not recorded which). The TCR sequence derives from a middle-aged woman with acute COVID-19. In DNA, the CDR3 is TGTGCCAGTAAGGGGTTATTGAAGACTGAAGCTTTCTTT. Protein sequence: CASKGLLKTEAFF.